This T cell receptor beta chain was documented in a study of T cell responses to AZD1222 COVID-19 vaccine. The junction had 5 bases not matched to a gene; V was cut back by 5 bases and J by 2 bases. Germline V gene lookup returns CDR1 SGHTA and CDR2 FQGNSA. The CDR3 spans 14 residues. Turning to this clone: Antigen: not known.

Broader study findings: Reportedly, close to half of spike-specific TCRs are directed against unmutated variant regions.

The repertoire was sequenced with immunoSEQ multiplex PCR; TCRdb's copy has only in-frame clones and lacks some. The table has tens of thousands of clones, 65% to 90% seen once. The rearrangement joins TRBV7-2 to TRBJ2-5, with TRBD1 identical over 7 bases. The receptor comes from an adult in good health. Source: peripheral blood, taken on day 0 of AZD1222 vaccination. The CDR3 region has the DNA TGTGCCAGCAGCCCGGGACAGCTACAAGAGACCCAGTACTTC. Amino acid sequence: CASSPGQLQETQYF.